In this sample, the clone carrying this T cell receptor (beta chain) turned up many times. No antigen is known for it. HTBI primers from iRepertoire and Arm-PCR of CDR3 regions yielded the TCR beta libraries. MiXCR, applied by TCRdb to the multiplex PCR reads, yields one record per CDR3 protein. This sample has 350,000 to 500,000 distinct CDR3 sequences, with roughly 15% found just once. The data stem from a study of regulatory T cells in long-lasting Graves disease. For the study at large: Antithyroid drugs had been given to newly diagnosed Graves' patients for under 3 months.

The study, taken as a whole, reports: Thyroid tissue was not sampled; only peripheral blood was. Shared public clonotypes totalled 2,741 in persistent patients, compared with 966 in new patients.

Germline CDR1 and CDR2: SGHTA and FQGNSA. V lost 3 bases and J lost 5, with 19 bases in between. The CDR3 is 16 amino acids. Described time point: newly diagnosed GD, antithyroid drugs for less than 3 months. Generation of the TCR library employed RNA extracted from PBMCs. Another study also made use of these data, one on T cells in Graves' hyperthyroidism and ophthalmopathy. According to that study: The diagnoses drew upon clinical symptoms, serum thyroxine and TRAb, thyroid ultrasound and orbital computed tomography.

This receptor was identified in a woman younger than 45 with Graves disease. The V gene is TRBV7-2, the J gene TRBJ2-5, with D unresolved. Here the sequenced sample was peripheral blood mononuclear cells (PBMCs), taken at new diagnosis, from a patient treated with antithyroid drugs. The CDR3 region is CASSFVWGSLLETQYF. The CDR3 nucleotides read TGTGCCAGCAGCTTTGTGTGGGGTAGTCTACTCGAGACCCAGTACTTC.